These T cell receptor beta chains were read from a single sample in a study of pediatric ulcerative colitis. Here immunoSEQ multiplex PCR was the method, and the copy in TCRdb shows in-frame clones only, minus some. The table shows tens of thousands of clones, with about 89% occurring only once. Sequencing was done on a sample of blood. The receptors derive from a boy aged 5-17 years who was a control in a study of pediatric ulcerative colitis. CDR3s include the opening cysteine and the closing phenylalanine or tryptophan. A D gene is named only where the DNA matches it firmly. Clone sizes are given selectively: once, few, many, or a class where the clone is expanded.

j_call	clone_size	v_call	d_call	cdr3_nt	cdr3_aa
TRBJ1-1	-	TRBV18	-	TGTGCCAGCTCACCACCGGCCAGTGTGAACACTGAAGCTTTCTTT	CASSPPASVNTEAFF
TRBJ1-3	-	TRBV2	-	TGTGCCAGCAGTGCTATGGGAAACACCATATATTTT	CASSAMGNTIYF
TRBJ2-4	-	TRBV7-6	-	TGTGCCAGCAGCTTAGCGCCCGAGGGAAGGGGAAACATTCAGTACTTC	CASSLAPEGRGNIQYF
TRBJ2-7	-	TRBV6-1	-	TGTGCCAGCAGTCAGACGGGACACAGCTACGAGCAGTACTTC	CASSQTGHSYEQYF
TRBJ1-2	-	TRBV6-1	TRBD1	TGTGCCAGCAGTGAATGGGCCAGGGGGCGTGGGTATGGCTACACCTTC	CASSEWARGRGYGYTF
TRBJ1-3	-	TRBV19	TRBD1	TGTGCCAGTAGTCCCTTACCGGGACAGAGCTCTGGAAACACCATATATTTT	CASSPLPGQSSGNTIYF
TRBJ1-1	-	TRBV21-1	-	TGTGCCAGCAGCAAAGGTGTCGGACAGGAGACCTATAAGAACACTGAAGCTTTCTTT	CASSKGVGQETYKNTEAFF
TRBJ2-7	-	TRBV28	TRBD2	TGTGCCAGCAGTTTCCCCAGAGGGACTAGCGAGAAGTTCTACGAGCAGTACTTC	CASSFPRGTSEKFYEQYF
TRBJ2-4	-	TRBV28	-	TGTGCCAGCAGCCCCACAGGGCGGAAAAACATTCAGTACTTC	CASSPTGRKNIQYF
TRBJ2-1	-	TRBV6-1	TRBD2	TGTGCCGGAACCGTTAGCGGGGACTCCTACAATGAGCAGTTCTTC	CAGTVSGDSYNEQFF
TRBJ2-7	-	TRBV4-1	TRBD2	TGCGCCAGCAGCCAGGTGACTAGCGGGAAGTCCTACGAGCAGTACTTC	CASSQVTSGKSYEQYF
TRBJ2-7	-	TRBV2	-	TGTGCCAGCAGACAGGGTGCGTACGAGCAGTACTTC	CASRQGAYEQYF
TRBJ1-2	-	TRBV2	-	TGTGCCAGCAGTGAGATCGACCAATGGCGCTATGGCTACACCTTC	CASSEIDQWRYGYTF
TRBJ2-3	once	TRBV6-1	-	TGTGCCAGCAGTGAACGGGGGTCATTTAGTACAGATACGCAGTATTTT	CASSERGSFSTDTQYF
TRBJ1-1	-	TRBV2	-	TGTGCCAGCAGTGACGACGGAGAAGGGTCCATGAACACTGAAGCTTTCTTT	CASSDDGEGSMNTEAFF
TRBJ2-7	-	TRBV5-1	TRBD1	TGCGCCAGCGCTCTAGACAGGGGGCGGTACGAGCAGTACTTC	CASALDRGRYEQYF
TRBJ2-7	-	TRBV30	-	TGTGCCTGGAGGGGGACACCAAAATACGAGCAGTACTTC	CAWRGTPKYEQYF
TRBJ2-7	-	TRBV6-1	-	TGTGCCAGCGGACGTTTTGGGACCTACGAGCAGTACTTC	CASGRFGTYEQYF
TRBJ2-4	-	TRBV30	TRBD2	TGTGCCTGGAGTCCTAAGCGGGGGAAAAACATTCAGTACTTC	CAWSPKRGKNIQYF
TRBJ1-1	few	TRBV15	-	TGTGCCACCAGCAGAGAAATGAACACTGAAGCTTTCTTT	CATSREMNTEAFF
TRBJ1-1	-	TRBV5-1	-	TGCGCCAGCAGGGTTCGGGGTGTCATGAACACTGAAGCTTTCTTT	CASRVRGVMNTEAFF
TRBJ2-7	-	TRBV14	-	TGTGCCAGCAGCCGGATGGGCAGTAGCTCCTACGAGCAGTACTTC	CASSRMGSSSYEQYF
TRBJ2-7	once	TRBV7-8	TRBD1	TGTGCCAGCAGCTCAAAGCAGGGGGCCCACTCCTACGAGCAGTACTTC	CASSSKQGAHSYEQYF
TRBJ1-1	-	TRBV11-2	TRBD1	TGTGCCAGCAGCTTAAGACAGGGTGGCACTGAAGCTTTCTTT	CASSLRQGGTEAFF
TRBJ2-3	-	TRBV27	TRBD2	TGTGCCAGCAGTTTATCTAGCGGGAGCACAGATACGCAGTATTTT	CASSLSSGSTDTQYF
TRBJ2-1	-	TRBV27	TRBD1	TGTGCCAGCAGTTTAAGCGTGCAGGGGGCGCCAAGTGAGCAGTTCTTC	CASSLSVQGAPSEQFF
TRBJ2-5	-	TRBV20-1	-	TGCAGTGCTCCGATTCAGGGGACCCAGTACTTC	CSAPIQGTQYF
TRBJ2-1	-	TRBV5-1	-	TGCGCCAGCAGCTTAGGGCCTAGGGGGGACAATGAGCAGTTCTTC	CASSLGPRGDNEQFF
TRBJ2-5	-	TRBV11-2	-	TGTGCCAGCAGCTTTTCCGGGTCGGAGACCCAGTACTTC	CASSFSGSETQYF
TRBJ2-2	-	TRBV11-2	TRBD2	TGTGCCAGCAGCTTAGTCGGACTAGCCGCGAACACCGGGGAGCTGTTTTTT	CASSLVGLAANTGELFF
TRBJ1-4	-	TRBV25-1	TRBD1	TGTGCCAGCAGTGAATTTAGGACAGGGGGAAGTGAAAAACTGTTTTTT	CASSEFRTGGSEKLFF
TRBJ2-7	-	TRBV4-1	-	TGCGCCAGCAGCCAGCCAATAGGGGACGGAAAAACCTACGAGCAGTACTTC	CASSQPIGDGKTYEQYF
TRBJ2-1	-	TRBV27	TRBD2	TGTGCCAGCAGTTCGGGACTAGCGGGTAATGAGCAGTTCTTC	CASSSGLAGNEQFF
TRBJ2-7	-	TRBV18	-	TGTGCCAGCTCTCCTATAATTGCGAGGGAGCAGTACTTC	CASSPIIAREQYF
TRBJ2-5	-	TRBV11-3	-	TGTGCCAGCAGCTTAGGGGGGGTGGAGACCCAGTACTTC	CASSLGGVETQYF
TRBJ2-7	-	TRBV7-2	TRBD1	TGTGCCAGCAGCTTTAAAAATCCGGGGACAGGGGTCGGCGAGCAGTACTTC	CASSFKNPGTGVGEQYF
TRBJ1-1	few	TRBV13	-	TGTGCCAGCAGCGCGGACAGTAACACTGAAGCTTTCTTT	CASSADSNTEAFF
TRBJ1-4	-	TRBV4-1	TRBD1	TGCGCCAGCAGCCAATCCGGGACAGCGAATGAAAAACTGTTTTTT	CASSQSGTANEKLFF
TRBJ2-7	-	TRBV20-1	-	TGCAGTGCTAGAGAGTTATACGAGCAGTACTTC	CSARELYEQYF